These T cell receptor beta chains were read from a single sample in a study of Graves' ophthalmopathy and Graves' hyperthyroidism. TCRdb redid the calling of the multiplex PCR reads with MiXCR, one entry per CDR3 protein. This repertoire shows about 740,000 distinct CDR3 sequences, approximately 40% found once; its top ten account for 40% to 45%. The sequenced sample consisted of peripheral blood. Receptor source: an adult man with Graves' ophthalmopathy. Each CDR3 is given without its conserved first and last residue. D genes are given only for firm matches.

8 | TRBJ1-1 | TRBV29-1 | NA | SVDWQEAF
15 | TRBJ2-5 | TRBV5-1 | TRBD2 | ASSSQEGLADQETQY
12 | TRBJ2-5 | TRBV10-3 | NA | AISESPVQETQY
11 | TRBJ2-5 | TRBV19 | NA | ASSKRVGETQY
10 | TRBJ1-2 | TRBV12-3/TRBV12-4 | NA | ASSLSDRGYT
13 | TRBJ2-2 | TRBV10-3 | TRBD1 | AISEEQGGAGELF
13 | TRBJ2-7 | TRBV11-2 | TRBD1 | ASSRIQGASYEQY
12 | TRBJ1-6 | TRBV4-1 | TRBD1 | ASSPTGGRSPLH
14 | TRBJ2-5 | TRBV6-1 | NA | ASSDVSGTGQETQY
12 | TRBJ1-2 | TRBV4-2 | NA | ASSQDRGAYGYT
13 | TRBJ1-4 | TRBV10-2 | TRBD1 | ASSDGDRVDEKLF
14 | TRBJ2-6 | TRBV7-9 | NA | ASSLTGPEGANVLT
13 | TRBJ2-5 | TRBV7-9 | TRBD2 | ASSPGTSGRKTQY
11 | TRBJ1-2 | TRBV20-1 | NA | SASPRRGFGYT
16 | TRBJ2-5 | TRBV12-5 | TRBD2 | ASGSSPGLAGDKETQY
11 | TRBJ1-1 | TRBV20-1 | NA | SAESQKGTEAF
15 | TRBJ2-5 | TRBV19 | TRBD2 | ASSIDSLSGGGETQY
12 | TRBJ1-4 | TRBV5-1 | TRBD1 | ASRRQGPGEKLF
12 | TRBJ1-1 | TRBV7-9 | NA | ASSGGGLGTEAF
11 | TRBJ1-1 | TRBV20-1 | NA | SARIPGWAEAF
14 | TRBJ2-5 | TRBV4-1 | TRBD1 | ASSQEDRGPQETQY
13 | TRBJ2-2 | TRBV7-9 | TRBD1 | ASSRDRGFTGELF
14 | TRBJ2-7 | TRBV11-2 | TRBD2 | ASSASVAGRTYEQY
15 | TRBJ2-5 | TRBV4-3 | TRBD2 | ASSQEGSGRPQETQY
11 | TRBJ2-5 | TRBV7-9 | TRBD2 | ASLLATQETQY